A single sample is the source of the 32 T cell receptor beta chains below, sequenced in a study of cytomegalovirus exposure and HLA in healthy donors. This PCR relied on a set of 60 Vbeta primers and 13 Jbeta primers. Some clones are missing from TCRdb's copy, which holds only in-frame ones; the method was immunoSEQ multiplex PCR. The sample includes 190,000 or so clones, roughly 80% of them seen just once. The sample consisted of PBMCs. Receptors were obtained from a boy younger than 18 in good health and CMV-seronegative.

The chain employs TRBV18 and TRBJ1-1; TRBD1 matches 7 bases. J was trimmed by 2 bases and V by 5 bases; bases with no gene match: 5. Germline V gene lookup returns CDR1 KGHSH and CDR2 LQKENI. The CDR3 contains 14 residues. CDR3: CASSSRDSNTEAFF. In DNA form, the CDR3 reads TGTGCCAGCTCAAGCCGGGACAGCAACACTGAAGCTTTCTTT.

This clone showed up just a few times. The chain is built from TRBV5-1 and TRBJ2-2; 9 bases are a match to TRBD2. After removal of 5 bases from V and 7 bases from J, the junction contained 9 bases not matched to a gene. Germline values: CDR1 SGHRS, CDR2 YFSETQ. The CDR3 loop spans 15 amino acids. In nucleotides, the CDR3 is TGCGCCAGCAGAGCAGTAGCGGGGGAGAACGGGGAGCTGTTTTTT. Translated, it gives CASRAVAGENGELFF.

This clone was seen a single time. The rearrangement joins TRBV19 to TRBJ1-1; weak D call: TRBD1 (5 bases). CDR1 and CDR2 (germline): LNHDA, SQIVND (reference sequence). The CDR3 covers 13 residues. Trimming left V 5 bases short and J 1 base short, with 8 bases between. The CDR3 DNA sequence: TGTGCCAGTAGTGGGGCCAGGAACACTGAAGCTTTCTTT. Encoded protein: CASSGARNTEAFF.

The chain is built from TRBV4-1 and TRBJ2-1, with D perhaps TRBD1 (7 bases). The germline CDR1 and CDR2 sequences are MGHRA and YSYEKL. V was clipped by 2 bases and J by 8 bases, with 10 bases between them. The CDR3 consists of 13 residues. The CDR3 bases are TGCGCCAGCAGCCAACGCAGGGGGGATGAGCAGTTCTTC. This codes for CASSQRRGDEQFF.

V is TRBV6-5 and J is TRBJ1-1; D is unresolved. Looked up from germline, CDR1 is MNHEY and CDR2 is SVGAGI. This CDR3 contains 13 residues. V dropped 6 bases and J dropped 1 base, with 9 bases sitting between them. The CDR3 bases are TGTGCCAGCAGCATACAAACGAACACTGAAGCTTTCTTT. Amino acid sequence: CASSIQTNTEAFF.

The chain has TRBV29-1 and TRBJ2-4; weak D call: TRBD2 (6 bases). Per the germline V gene, CDR1 is SQVTM and CDR2 is ANQGSEA. Trimming stripped 5 bases from V and 1 base from J, with 15 bases between. CDR3 length: 15 amino acids. DNA for the CDR3: TGCAGCGTTCCCCTCGGGAGTACGGCCAAAAACATTCAGTACTTC. Amino acids: CSVPLGSTAKNIQYF.

The chain uses TRBV5-4 and TRBJ2-3, with a weak D call TRBD2 (6 bases). Germline assignment: CDR1 SGHNT and CDR2 YYREEE (reference sequence). This CDR3 region has 17 residues. V gave up 5 bases and J gave up 3 bases, with 22 bases separating them. The CDR3 DNA reads TGTGCCAGCAGTCTCTTGGGACTCCTCGAGATAACAGATACGCAGTATTTT. Its protein is CASSLLGLLEITDTQYF.

V is TRBV5-6 and J is TRBJ2-5; D possibly corresponds to TRBD2 (6 bases). Trimming took 3 bases from V and 5 from J, leaving 17 bases between them. Germline V gene data show CDR1 as SGHDT and CDR2 as YYEEEE. The CDR3 is 15 amino acids. The CDR3 bases are TGTGCCAGCAGCTCTACCCCGGGGAGGCTGGAGACCCAGTACTTC. Protein sequence: CASSSTPGRLETQYF.

The CDR3 DNA reads as TGTGCCAGCAGCCTAAGACAGGGGTCGGATGGCTACACCTTC. It translates to CASSLRQGSDGYTF. This chain connects TRBV7-9 to TRBJ1-2; TRBD1 matches 8 bases. With V trimmed by 5 bases and J by 6 bases, 8 bases remained unmatched. Germline values: CDR1 SEHNR, CDR2 FQNEAQ (reference sequence). This CDR3 has 14 amino acids.

The rearrangement links TRBV7-9 to TRBJ2-3, with TRBD1 matching over 8 bases. This CDR3 comprises 15 residues. Looked up from germline, CDR1 is SEHNR and CDR2 is FQNEAQ (reference sequence). V lost 2 bases and J lost 4; bases outside the gene matches: 5. Here the CDR3 DNA reads TGTGCCAGCAGCTTAAAGGACAGGGCGGCAGATACGCAGTATTTT. This codes for CASSLKDRAADTQYF.

This chain links TRBV9 with TRBJ1-1; D call uncertain. Trimming took off 0 bases at V and 2 bases at J, with 8 bases between the two ends. Germline values: CDR1 SGDLS, CDR2 YYNGEE. The CDR3 consists of 14 residues. DNA for the CDR3: TGTGCCAGCAGCGTAGACAGACAAAACACTGAAGCTTTCTTT. This sequence encodes CASSVDRQNTEAFF.

The rearrangement links TRBV10-3 to TRBJ2-7; D may be TRBD1 (6 bases). CDR3 length: 15 residues. Germline values: CDR1 ENHRY, CDR2 SYGVKD. With 0 bases removed from V and 5 bases from J, the gap between germline ends came to 14 bases. CDR3 sequence (DNA): TGTGCCATCAGTGAGTCGAAGGGTAGACAGGACGAGCAGTACTTC. Translated: CAISESKGRQDEQYF.

V usage is TRBV7-9 and J usage is TRBJ2-3, with TRBD1 as a possible D gene (6 bases). Germline CDR1 is SEHNR and CDR2 is FQNEAQ (reference sequence). V lost 8 bases, J lost 6 bases, and 12 bases lay in between. The CDR3 consists of 12 residues. The CDR3 bases are TGTGCCAGCCGCACAGGGTGGGATACGCAGTATTTT. Translated: CASRTGWDTQYF.

This rearrangement joins TRBV7-8 to TRBJ1-1; D possibly corresponds to TRBD1 (5 bases). The CDR3 has 16 amino acids. Trimming shortened V by 1 base and J by 1 base, and 13 bases separated the two germline ends. From germline, CDR1 is SGHVS and CDR2 FQNEAQ. The chain's CDR3 is CASSLGGAGWNTEAFF. CDR3 bases: TGTGCCAGCAGCTTAGGTGGTGCAGGGTGGAACACTGAAGCTTTCTTT.

V usage is TRBV9 and J usage is TRBJ2-7; 8 positions agree with TRBD2. The CDR3 covers 15 residues. Trimming at V came to 4 bases and at J to 3 bases, leaving 9 bases not matched to a gene. Germline CDR1 is SGDLS and CDR2 is YYNGEE. CDR3: CASSPQAGVVYEQYF. The CDR3 DNA reads TGTGCCAGCAGCCCCCAAGCGGGGGTGGTCTACGAGCAGTACTTC.

This clone has a single count. V is TRBV30 and J is TRBJ1-2; tentatively, D is TRBD1 (6 bases). V lost 0 bases and J lost 12, with 26 bases in between. Per the germline V gene, CDR1 is GTSNPN and CDR2 is SVGIG (reference sequence). CDR3 length: 16 amino acids. CDR3 sequence: CAWSVIKEGPQGWNTF. The CDR3 DNA is TGTGCCTGGAGTGTAATTAAAGAAGGACCACAGGGTTGGAACACCTTC.

The chain is built from TRBV25-1 and TRBJ2-5, with 8 bases aligning to TRBD1. CDR1 and CDR2 (germline): MGHDK, SYGVNS. V shed 0 bases, J shed 2 bases, and the junction held 8 bases outside the gene matches. This CDR3 region has 17 residues. The CDR3 spells CASSEYFRTGSQETQYF. Here the CDR3 DNA reads TGTGCCAGCAGTGAATATTTCAGGACAGGGAGTCAAGAGACCCAGTACTTC.

This clone has a handful of counts. The chain has TRBV6-4 and TRBJ2-7; perhaps TRBD1 as D (6 bases). There are 14 residues in the CDR3. The germline CDR1 and CDR2 sequences are MRHNA and SNTAGT. V lost 3 bases, J lost 0 bases, and 9 bases lay in between. CDR3 coding DNA: TGTGCCAGCAGTGAGGACAGTACCTCCTACGAGCAGTACTTC. The encoded protein is CASSEDSTSYEQYF.

This chain links TRBV6-1 with TRBJ1-2, with 7 bases aligning to TRBD1. The CDR3 is 14 residues long. Germline CDR1 MNHNS, CDR2 SASEGT. The V and J ends lost 5 bases and 4 bases, in that order; junction bases with no gene match: 7. The CDR3 DNA reads TGTGCCAGCAGTACCGGACAGGAGACCTATGGCTACACCTTC. Translating gives CASSTGQETYGYTF.

The rearrangement links TRBV19 to TRBJ2-4; 10 positions agree with TRBD1. CDR1 LNHDA and CDR2 SQIVND come from the germline V gene (reference sequence). J lost 6 bases, V lost 2 bases, and 7 bases had no gene match. CDR3 length equals 16 residues. CDR3 residues: CASSIPGTGAGNIQYF. The CDR3 nucleotides read TGTGCCAGTAGTATACCCGGGACAGGGGCGGGAAACATTCAGTACTTC.

This clone is a singleton in its sample. The chain's CDR3 is CASSQGRGGYEQYF. The CDR3 DNA reads as TGTGCCAGCAGCCAAGGCAGGGGAGGGTACGAGCAGTACTTC. V usage is TRBV14 and J usage is TRBJ2-7, with D tentatively TRBD2 (7 bases). The germline V gene encodes CDR1 SGHDN and CDR2 FVKESK. CDR3 size: 14 residues. Trimming removed 1 base from V and 4 bases from J, with 11 bases in between.

The V call is TRBV27, the J call TRBJ2-7, with 8 bases identical to TRBD2. CDR3 length equals 15 residues. The V gene end was trimmed by 3 bases and the J gene end by 3 bases; junction bases not matched to a gene: 7. The germline gives CDR1 MNHEY, CDR2 SMNVEV (reference sequence). The CDR3 DNA follows: TGTGCCAGCAGTTTCTTCTCCGGGGGGGGCTACGAGCAGTACTTC. Translated, it gives CASSFFSGGGYEQYF.

This clone turned up a few times. The chain joins TRBV30 to TRBJ1-6; D might be TRBD1 (6 bases). The V end was cut by 5 bases, the J end by 6 bases, with 11 bases between. Per the germline V gene, CDR1 is GTSNPN and CDR2 is SVGIG (reference sequence). This CDR3 region has 13 residues. The CDR3 region is CAWGHRVNSPLHF. For the CDR3, the DNA is TGTGCCTGGGGTCACAGGGTTAATTCACCCCTCCACTTT.

The chain has TRBV9 and TRBJ2-5, with 14 bases aligning to TRBD2. The trim removed 0 bases at V and 4 bases at J, leaving 2 bases unmatched. Germline V lookup: CDR1 SGDLS, CDR2 YYNGEE. This CDR3 has 16 residues. The CDR3 region has the DNA TGTGCCAGCAGCGTAGAGACTAGCGGGGGGGGAGAGACCCAGTACTTC. Protein: CASSVETSGGGETQYF.

This clone turned up a few times. This chain links TRBV12-5 with TRBJ1-5; 9 nucleotides line up with TRBD1. The CDR3 is 19 amino acids. V lost 6 bases, J lost 0 bases, and 15 bases stayed unmatched. Germline CDR1 reads LGHNT; CDR2 reads FRNRAP. The CDR3 here is CASGLTGGKALYSNQPQHF. DNA of the CDR3: TGTGCTAGTGGGCTGACAGGGGGTAAGGCCCTATATAGCAATCAGCCCCAGCATTTT.

The V and J genes are TRBV6-1 and TRBJ2-7; 13 bases agree with TRBD2. CDR1 and CDR2 (germline): MNHNS, SASEGT. There are 15 residues in the CDR3. The junction had 3 bases not matched to a gene; V was cut back by 5 bases and J by 2 bases. The CDR3 loop reads CASSLGLAGAYEQYF. The CDR3, as DNA: TGTGCCAGCAGTTTAGGACTAGCGGGGGCCTACGAGCAGTACTTC.

This chain joins TRBV27 and TRBJ1-2; no clear D gene. Germline V gives CDR1 MNHEY, CDR2 SMNVEV (reference sequence). Trimming took off 5 bases at V and 2 bases at J, with 21 bases between the two ends. The CDR3 runs to 17 residues. This chain's CDR3 is CASSPPWGPGANYGYTF. The CDR3 region has the DNA TGTGCCAGCAGTCCCCCCTGGGGTCCGGGAGCGAACTATGGCTACACCTTC.

The chain couples TRBV27 to TRBJ1-4; TRBD1 is a possible D gene (5 bases). CDR1 is MNHEY, CDR2 SMNVEV, per germline (reference sequence). The V end was cut by 3 bases, the J end by 2 bases, with 7 bases between. The CDR3 covers 14 residues. The CDR3 reads CASSLGGTNEKLFF. The CDR3 bases are TGTGCCAGCAGTTTGGGGGGGACTAATGAAAAACTGTTTTTT.

This chain uses TRBV15 with TRBJ1-1; D gene uncertain. There are 14 residues in the CDR3. Deletions cut 8 bases from V and 5 bases from J, with 18 bases between. Germline assignment: CDR1 LNHNV and CDR2 YYDKDF (reference sequence). DNA of the CDR3: TGTGCCACCTCTCTATTCCAGGTTGGGACTGAAGCTTTCTTT. It specifies CATSLFQVGTEAFF.

This chain connects TRBV7-9 to TRBJ1-1; no firm D call. Germline CDR1 is SEHNR and CDR2 is FQNEAQ (reference sequence). Trimming cost V 1 base and J 0 bases, with 9 bases left between them. This CDR3 region has 15 residues. CDR3 in amino acids: CASSLDLGMNTEAFF. CDR3 sequence (DNA): TGTGCCAGCAGCTTAGACCTGGGCATGAACACTGAAGCTTTCTTT.

This clone was seen a handful of times. This sequence joins TRBV7-6 and TRBJ2-6, with 9 bases fitting TRBD1. Germline CDR1 reads SGHVS; CDR2 reads FNYEAQ. V gave up 1 base and J gave up 2 bases; unmatched junction bases: 6. This CDR3 contains 18 residues. The CDR3 bases are TGTGCCAGCAGCTTAGTAGGACAGGGGAGAACTGGGGCCAACGTCCTGACTTTC. Protein: CASSLVGQGRTGANVLTF.

The genes are TRBV10-3 and TRBJ1-2; 9 bases align to TRBD1. CDR3 size: 16 residues. Unmatched junction bases numbered 7, after V lost 3 bases and J lost 2 bases. Germline V gene sequence: CDR1 ENHRY, CDR2 SYGVKD. The CDR3 nucleotides are TGTGCCATCAGTGACGGGGCCGGGACAGGGAACTATGGCTACACCTTC. Protein: CAISDGAGTGNYGYTF.